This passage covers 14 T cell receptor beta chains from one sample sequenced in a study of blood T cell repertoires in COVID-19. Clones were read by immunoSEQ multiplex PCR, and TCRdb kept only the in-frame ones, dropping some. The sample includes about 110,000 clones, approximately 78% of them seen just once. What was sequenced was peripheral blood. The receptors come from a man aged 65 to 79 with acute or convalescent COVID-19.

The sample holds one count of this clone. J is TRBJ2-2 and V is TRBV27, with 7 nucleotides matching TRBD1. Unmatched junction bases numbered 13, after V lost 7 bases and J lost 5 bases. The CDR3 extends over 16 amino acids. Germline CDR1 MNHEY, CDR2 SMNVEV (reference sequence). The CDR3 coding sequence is TGTGCCAGCACCTCCCACGCGACAGGGCGGACCGGGGAGCTGTTTTTT. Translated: CASTSHATGRTGELFF.

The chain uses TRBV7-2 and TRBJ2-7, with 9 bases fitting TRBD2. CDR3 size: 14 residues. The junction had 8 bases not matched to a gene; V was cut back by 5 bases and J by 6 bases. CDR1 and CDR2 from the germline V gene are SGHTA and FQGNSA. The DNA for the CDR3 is TGTGCCAGCAGCCTGCGGGGGGGGCGTGGCGAGCAGTACTTC. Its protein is CASSLRGGRGEQYF.

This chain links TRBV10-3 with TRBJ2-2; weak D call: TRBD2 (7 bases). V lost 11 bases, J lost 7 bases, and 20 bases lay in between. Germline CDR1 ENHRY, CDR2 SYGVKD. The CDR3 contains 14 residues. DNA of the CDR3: TGTGCCTCCGAGGGGGGGGGCAGCGGCGGGGAGCTGTTTTTT. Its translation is CASEGGGSGGELFF.

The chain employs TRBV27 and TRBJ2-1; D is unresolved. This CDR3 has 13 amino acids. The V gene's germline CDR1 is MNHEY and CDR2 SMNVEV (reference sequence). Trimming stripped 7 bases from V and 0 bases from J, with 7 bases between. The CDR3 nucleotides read TGTGCCAGCACGAGGAGCTCCTACAATGAGCAGTTCTTC. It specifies CASTRSSYNEQFF.

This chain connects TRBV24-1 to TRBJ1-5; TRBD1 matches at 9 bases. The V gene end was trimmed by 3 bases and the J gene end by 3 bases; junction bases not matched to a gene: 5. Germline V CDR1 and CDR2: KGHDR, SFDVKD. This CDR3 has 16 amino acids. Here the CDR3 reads CATSDRTGDPNQPQHF. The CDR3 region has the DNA TGTGCCACCAGTGATCGGACAGGGGACCCCAATCAGCCCCAGCATTTT.

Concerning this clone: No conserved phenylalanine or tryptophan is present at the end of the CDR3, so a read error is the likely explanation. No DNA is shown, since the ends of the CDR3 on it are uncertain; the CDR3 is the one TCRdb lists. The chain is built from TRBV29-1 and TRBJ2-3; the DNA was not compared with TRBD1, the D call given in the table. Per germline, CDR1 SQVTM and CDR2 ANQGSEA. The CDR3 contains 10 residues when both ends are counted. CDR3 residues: CSVDQATGTI.

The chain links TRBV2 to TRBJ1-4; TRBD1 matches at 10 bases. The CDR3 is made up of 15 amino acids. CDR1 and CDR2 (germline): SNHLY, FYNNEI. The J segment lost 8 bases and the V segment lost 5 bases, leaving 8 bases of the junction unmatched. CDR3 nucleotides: TGTGCCAGCAGTAGGACAGGGGGGAGAGGGGAAAAACTGTTTTTT. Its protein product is CASSRTGGRGEKLFF.

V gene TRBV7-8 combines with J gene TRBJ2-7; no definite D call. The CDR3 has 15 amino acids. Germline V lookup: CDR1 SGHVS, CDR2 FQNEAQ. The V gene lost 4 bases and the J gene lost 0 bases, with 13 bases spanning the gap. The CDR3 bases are TGTGCCAGCAGCTCCAAGACGGGTAGCTCCTACGAGCAGTACTTC. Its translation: CASSSKTGSSYEQYF.

The CDR3 loop reads CASSIGRQKGEQYF. CDR3 in DNA: TGCGCCAGCAGCATTGGGAGGCAGAAAGGCGAGCAGTACTTC. This chain links TRBV5-1 with TRBJ2-7, with a tentative D call TRBD2 (6 bases). The germline V gene encodes CDR1 SGHRS and CDR2 YFSETQ. The germline V and J ends were trimmed by 4 bases and 6 bases, with 17 bases remaining between them. There are 14 residues in the CDR3.

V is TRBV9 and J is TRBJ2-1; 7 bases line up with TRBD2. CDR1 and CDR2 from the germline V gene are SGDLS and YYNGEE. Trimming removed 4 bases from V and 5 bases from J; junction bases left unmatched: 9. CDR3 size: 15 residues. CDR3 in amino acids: CASSPQRGPDNEQFF. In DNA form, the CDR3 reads TGTGCCAGCAGCCCCCAGCGGGGCCCAGACAATGAGCAGTTCTTC.

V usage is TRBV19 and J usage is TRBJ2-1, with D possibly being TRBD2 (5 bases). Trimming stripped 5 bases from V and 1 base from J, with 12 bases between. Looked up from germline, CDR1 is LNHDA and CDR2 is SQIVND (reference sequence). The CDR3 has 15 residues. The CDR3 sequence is CASSYPGLSYNEQFF. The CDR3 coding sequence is TGTGCCAGTAGTTATCCTGGACTGTCCTACAATGAGCAGTTCTTC.

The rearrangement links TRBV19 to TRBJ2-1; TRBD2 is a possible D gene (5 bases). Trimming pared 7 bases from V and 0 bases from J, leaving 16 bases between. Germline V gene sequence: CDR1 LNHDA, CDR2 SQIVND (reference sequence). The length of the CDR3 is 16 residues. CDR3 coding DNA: TGTGCCAGTACCCCGCGGGTAAAGAGCTCCTACAATGAGCAGTTCTTC. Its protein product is CASTPRVKSSYNEQFF.

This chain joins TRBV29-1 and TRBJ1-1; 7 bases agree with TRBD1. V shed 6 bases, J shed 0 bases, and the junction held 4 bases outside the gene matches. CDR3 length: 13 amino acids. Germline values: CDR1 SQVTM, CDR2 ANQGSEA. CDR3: CSVAGQMNTEAFF. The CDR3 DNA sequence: TGCAGCGTCGCGGGACAGATGAACACTGAAGCTTTCTTT.

In DNA form, the CDR3 reads TGTGCCAGCAGTGACAGGACTAACTATGGCTACACCTTC. Protein product: CASSDRTNYGYTF. The gene calls are TRBV6-1 and TRBJ1-2, with D unresolved. V lost 3 bases and J lost 0, with 5 bases in between. The CDR3 totals 13 residues. Germline assignment: CDR1 MNHNS and CDR2 SASEGT.